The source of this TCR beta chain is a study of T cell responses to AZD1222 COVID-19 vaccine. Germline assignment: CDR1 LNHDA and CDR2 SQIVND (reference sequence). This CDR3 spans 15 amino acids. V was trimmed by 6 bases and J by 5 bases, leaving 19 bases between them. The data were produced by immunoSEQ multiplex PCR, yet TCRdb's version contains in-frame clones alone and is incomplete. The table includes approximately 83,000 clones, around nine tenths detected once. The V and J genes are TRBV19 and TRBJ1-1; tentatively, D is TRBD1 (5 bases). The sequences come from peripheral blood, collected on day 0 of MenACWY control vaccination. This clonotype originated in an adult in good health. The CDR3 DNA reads TGTGCCAGTAGGAAAAGCGGGACCGCAAGGACTGAAGCTTTCTTT. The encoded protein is CASRKSGTARTEAFF.